This entry lists 12 T cell receptor beta chains sequenced from one sample in a study of cytotoxic CD8 clonotypes in ibrutinib-treated CLL (dated by TCRdb to about 2021). Interpreted using the paper, the time point label stands for: about eleven months on ibrutinib. Library generation was performed with the immunoSEQ multiplex PCR assay. TCRdb provides this immuneACCESS table in a form limited to in-frame rearrangements. Some clones are lacking; in checked studies, under half of them reflect an unresolved V gene, and why the rest are absent is not known. In all, the sample holds over 110,000 clones, and around 93% of those were seen once. Of the sample, under 14% falls within the top ten clones. The specimen comprised PBMCs, sampled after 12 months of ibrutinib treatment. These receptor sequences come from a human donor with chronic lymphocytic leukemia.

This chain uses TRBV11-2 with TRBJ2-1; D may be TRBD1 or TRBD2 (6 bases each). The CDR3 runs 15 residues. Per the germline V gene, CDR1 is SGHAT and CDR2 is FQNNGV. The germline V and J ends were trimmed by 6 bases and 7 bases, with 19 bases remaining between them. DNA for the CDR3: TGTGCCAGCAGACTCGTTGGGGGGCGCAAAAATGAGCAGTTCTTC. It is translated as CASRLVGGRKNEQFF.

This chain connects TRBV9 to TRBJ1-1, with D maybe TRBD1 (5 bases). V was cut by 3 bases and J by 3 bases, with 6 bases left in between. The V gene's germline CDR1 is SGDLS and CDR2 YYNGEE. This CDR3 is 12 amino acids long. DNA of the CDR3: TGTGCCAGCAGCGCCAGGGACACTGAAGCTTTCTTT. Protein: CASSARDTEAFF.

The chain combines TRBV5-1 with TRBJ1-2, with a weak D call TRBD1 (5 bases). Germline V gene data show CDR1 as SGHRS and CDR2 as YFSETQ. The CDR3 covers 13 residues. The germline V and J ends were trimmed by 0 bases and 7 bases, with 10 bases remaining between them. The CDR3 loop reads CASSLEGDGGYTF. DNA for the CDR3: TGCGCCAGCAGCTTGGAAGGGGACGGTGGCTACACCTTC.

This sequence joins TRBV4-3 and TRBJ2-1; no clear D. This CDR3 comprises 12 residues. Germline values: CDR1 LGHNA, CDR2 YSLEER. V lost 0 bases and J lost 9, with 6 bases in between. CDR3 sequence: CASSQDLSEQFF. Here the CDR3 DNA reads TGCGCCAGCAGCCAAGATCTGAGTGAGCAGTTCTTC.

The CDR3 bases are TGTGCCAGCAGTCCCGCAGGGGCCTACACTGAAGCTTTCTTT. It specifies CASSPAGAYTEAFF. The J gene is TRBJ1-1, the V gene TRBV28; D possibly corresponds to TRBD1 (6 bases). The CDR3 extends over 14 amino acids. Germline-derived CDR1 and CDR2 are MDHEN and SYDVKM. The V end lost 5 bases, the J end lost 3 bases, and 13 bases lay between the germline ends.

The chain recombines TRBV5-5 with TRBJ1-1; D not resolved. Deletions cut 10 bases from V and 1 base from J, with 8 bases between. CDR1 and CDR2 (germline): SGHKS, YYEKEE (reference sequence). CDR3 length: 11 amino acids. CDR3 loop: CASQRNTEAFF. DNA of the CDR3: TGTGCCTCTCAAAGGAACACTGAAGCTTTCTTT.

This chain uses TRBV4-2 with TRBJ2-2; possible D gene TRBD1, 5 bases. The V and J ends lost 0 bases and 5 bases respectively, with 16 bases between them. The CDR3 covers 17 residues. Germline CDR1 reads LGHNA; CDR2 reads YNFKEQ. CDR3 sequence reads: CASSQESGQGRTGELFF. CDR3 DNA sequence: TGTGCCAGCAGCCAAGAATCGGGTCAGGGTAGGACCGGGGAGCTGTTTTTT.

The V call is TRBV27, the J call TRBJ2-2, with TRBD1 matching over 9 bases. Trimming at V came to 5 bases and at J to 5 bases, leaving 3 bases not matched to a gene. CDR1 is MNHEY and CDR2 is SMNVEV in the germline V gene (reference sequence). This CDR3 has 14 residues. The CDR3 DNA sequence: TGTGCCAGCAGTATGACAGGGGGGACCGGGGAGCTGTTTTTT. Protein: CASSMTGGTGELFF.

The chain combines TRBV10-3 with TRBJ2-1; 10 bases match TRBD2. This CDR3 has 16 amino acids. The germline CDR1 and CDR2 sequences are ENHRY and SYGVKD. The V and J ends lost 0 bases and 4 bases, in that order; junction bases with no gene match: 3. CDR3 DNA: TGTGCCATCAGTGAGTCAACTAGCGGGGAGTACAATGAGCAGTTCTTC. It codes for CAISESTSGEYNEQFF.

This rearrangement joins TRBV19 to TRBJ1-1, with D uncertain. The CDR3 has 12 amino acids. The germline V and J ends were trimmed by 1 base and 4 bases, with 4 bases remaining between them. The germline V gene encodes CDR1 LNHDA and CDR2 SQIVND (reference sequence). DNA of the CDR3: TGTGCCAGTAGTATAGCCCTCACTGAAGCTTTCTTT. As protein: CASSIALTEAFF.

The chain employs TRBV14 and TRBJ2-3, with 8 positions matching TRBD1. V dropped 5 bases and J dropped 6; count of bases not matched to a gene: 10. The CDR3 has 15 residues. Germline V gene data show CDR1 as SGHDN and CDR2 as FVKESK. The chain's CDR3 is CASSSRQGLVDTQYF. CDR3 bases: TGTGCCAGCAGCTCGAGACAGGGGCTTGTGGATACGCAGTATTTT.

The chain employs TRBV2 and TRBJ1-1; D is uncertain. This CDR3 region has 15 residues. Trimming shortened V by 3 bases and J by 0 bases, and 11 bases separated the two germline ends. Germline values: CDR1 SNHLY, CDR2 FYNNEI. The CDR3, as DNA: TGTGCCAGCAGTGACAGAACCCTCATGAACACTGAAGCTTTCTTT. Its translation is CASSDRTLMNTEAFF.